The rows below give T cell receptor beta chains drawn from one sample of a study of cytomegalovirus exposure and HLA in healthy donors. The method was immunoSEQ multiplex PCR; TCRdb's version includes in-frame clones alone and lacks a portion of them. The table lists 170,000 or so clones, 81% of them singletons. What was sequenced was PBMCs. The receptors originated from a woman in her twenties or thirties in good health and CMV-seronegative. Each CDR3 is given with its conserved first and last residue.

v_gene: TRBV30; j_gene: TRBJ1-1; CDR3aa: CAWSKQGGTEAFF
v_gene: TRBV28; j_gene: TRBJ2-7; CDR3aa: CASSYSEGSYEQYF
v_gene: TRBV28; j_gene: TRBJ2-2; CDR3aa: CASSPRLVPGELFF
v_gene: TRBV5-4; j_gene: TRBJ1-6; CDR3aa: CASSAAGSGSPLHF
v_gene: TRBV9; j_gene: TRBJ1-5; CDR3aa: CASSAAGVNQPQHF
v_gene: TRBV7-8; j_gene: TRBJ2-4; CDR3aa: CASSLVRAGAFNSQYF
v_gene: TRBV7-2; j_gene: TRBJ2-7; CDR3aa: CASTQSGAGKDEQYF
v_gene: TRBV5-1; j_gene: TRBJ2-3; CDR3aa: CASSTRGPTDTQYF
v_gene: TRBV6-5; j_gene: TRBJ2-2; CDR3aa: CASSYSDSMTGELFF
v_gene: TRBV4-3; j_gene: TRBJ1-1; CDR3aa: CASSQDPGITEAFF
v_gene: TRBV7-3; j_gene: TRBJ2-1; CDR3aa: CASSFKRTTAYNEQFF
v_gene: TRBV14; j_gene: TRBJ2-7; CDR3aa: CASSLRDRGYEQYF
v_gene: TRBV18; j_gene: TRBJ1-1; CDR3aa: CASSSTQGTEAFF
v_gene: TRBV19; j_gene: TRBJ2-7; CDR3aa: CASSRLISSYEQYF
v_gene: TRBV19; j_gene: TRBJ2-7; CDR3aa: CASSYGRGGSYEQYF
v_gene: TRBV4-1; j_gene: TRBJ2-3; CDR3aa: CASSRAGTGLPDTQYF
v_gene: TRBV4-3; j_gene: TRBJ2-3; CDR3aa: CASSQAPSQAADTQYF
v_gene: TRBV2; j_gene: TRBJ1-6; CDR3aa: CASRILTGAISPLHF
v_gene: TRBV7-9; j_gene: TRBJ2-7; CDR3aa: CASSLGTGALTYEQYF
v_gene: TRBV18; j_gene: TRBJ2-7; CDR3aa: CASSPRTGSYEQYF
v_gene: TRBV6-1; j_gene: TRBJ2-7; CDR3aa: CASSPRTGGAGQYF
v_gene: TRBV7-8; j_gene: TRBJ2-1; CDR3aa: CASRHGEVWYNEQFF
v_gene: TRBV2; j_gene: TRBJ2-5; CDR3aa: CASSSSGTGSFPQYF
v_gene: TRBV4-2; j_gene: TRBJ2-7; CDR3aa: CASSQGGLAVSYEQYF
v_gene: TRBV4-3; j_gene: TRBJ1-2; CDR3aa: CASSQDNDGGGFRGGYTF
v_gene: TRBV28; j_gene: TRBJ2-5; CDR3aa: CASSLAGGRGQETQYF
v_gene: TRBV28; j_gene: TRBJ1-2; CDR3aa: CATSQTSTGYYGYTF
v_gene: TRBV19; j_gene: TRBJ1-4; CDR3aa: CASRTGSGTGVEKLFF
v_gene: TRBV19; j_gene: TRBJ1-1; CDR3aa: CASSNRINTEAFF
v_gene: TRBV10-3; j_gene: TRBJ2-7; CDR3aa: CAIRDSSYEQYF
v_gene: TRBV7-9; j_gene: TRBJ1-2; CDR3aa: CASSLDKRGSGYTF
v_gene: TRBV6-5; j_gene: TRBJ2-7; CDR3aa: CASAPTGFYEQYF
v_gene: TRBV28; j_gene: TRBJ2-6; CDR3aa: CASSLAATSGANVLTF
v_gene: TRBV2; j_gene: TRBJ2-1; CDR3aa: CASSSDSKGQFF
v_gene: TRBV6-6; j_gene: TRBJ1-4; CDR3aa: CASSYSHRATNEKLFF
v_gene: TRBV19; j_gene: TRBJ2-2; CDR3aa: CASSMTTGNIGELFF
v_gene: TRBV4-3; j_gene: TRBJ1-2; CDR3aa: CASSQDLRVGVGWGYTF
v_gene: TRBV5-1; j_gene: TRBJ2-7; CDR3aa: CASSGARDKYSYEQYF
v_gene: TRBV6-1; j_gene: TRBJ2-7; CDR3aa: CASSDRGAPTYEQYF
v_gene: TRBV10-2; j_gene: TRBJ2-2; CDR3aa: CASTDGVANTGELFF
v_gene: TRBV6-5; j_gene: TRBJ2-7; CDR3aa: CASSYGPQNEQYF